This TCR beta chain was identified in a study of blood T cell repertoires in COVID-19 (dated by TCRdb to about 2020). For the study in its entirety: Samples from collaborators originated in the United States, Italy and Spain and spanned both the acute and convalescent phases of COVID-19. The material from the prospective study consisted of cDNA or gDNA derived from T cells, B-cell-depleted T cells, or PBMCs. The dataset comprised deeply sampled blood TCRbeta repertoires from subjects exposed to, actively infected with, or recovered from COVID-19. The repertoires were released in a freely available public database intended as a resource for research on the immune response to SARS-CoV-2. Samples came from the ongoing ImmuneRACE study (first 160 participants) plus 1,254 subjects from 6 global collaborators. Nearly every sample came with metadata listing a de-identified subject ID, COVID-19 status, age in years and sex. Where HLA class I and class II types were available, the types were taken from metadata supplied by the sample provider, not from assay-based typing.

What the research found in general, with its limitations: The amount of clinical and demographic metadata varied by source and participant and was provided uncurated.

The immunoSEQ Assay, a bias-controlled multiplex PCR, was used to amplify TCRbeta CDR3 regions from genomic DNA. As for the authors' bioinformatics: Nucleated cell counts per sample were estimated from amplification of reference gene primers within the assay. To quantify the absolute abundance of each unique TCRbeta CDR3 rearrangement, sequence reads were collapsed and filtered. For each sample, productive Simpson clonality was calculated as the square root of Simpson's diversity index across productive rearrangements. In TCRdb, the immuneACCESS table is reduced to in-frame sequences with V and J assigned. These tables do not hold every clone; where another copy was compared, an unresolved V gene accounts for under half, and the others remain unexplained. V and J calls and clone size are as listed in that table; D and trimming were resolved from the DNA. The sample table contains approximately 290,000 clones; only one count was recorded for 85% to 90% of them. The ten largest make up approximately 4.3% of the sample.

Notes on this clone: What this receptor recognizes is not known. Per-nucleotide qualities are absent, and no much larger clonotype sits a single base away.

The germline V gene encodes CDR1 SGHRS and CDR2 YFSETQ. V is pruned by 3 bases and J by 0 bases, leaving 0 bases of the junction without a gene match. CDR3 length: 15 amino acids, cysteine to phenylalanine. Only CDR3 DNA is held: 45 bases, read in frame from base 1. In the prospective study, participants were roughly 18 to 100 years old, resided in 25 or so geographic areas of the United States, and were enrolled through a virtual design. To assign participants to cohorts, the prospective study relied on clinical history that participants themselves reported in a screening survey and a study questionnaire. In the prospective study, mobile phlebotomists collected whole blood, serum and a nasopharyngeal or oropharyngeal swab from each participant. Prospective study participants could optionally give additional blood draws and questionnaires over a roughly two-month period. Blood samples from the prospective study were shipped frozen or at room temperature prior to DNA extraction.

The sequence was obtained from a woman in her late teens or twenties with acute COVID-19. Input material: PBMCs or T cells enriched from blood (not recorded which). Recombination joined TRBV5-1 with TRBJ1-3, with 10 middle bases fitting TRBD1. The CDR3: CASSWDRGSGNTIYF. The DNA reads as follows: TGCGCCAGCAGCTGGGACAGGGGCTCTGGAAACACCATATATTTT. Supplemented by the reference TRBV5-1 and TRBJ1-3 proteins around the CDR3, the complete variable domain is KAGVTQTPRYLIKTRGQQVTLSCSPISGHRSVSWYQQTPGQGLQFLFEYFSETQRNKGNFPGRFSGRQFSNSRSEMNVSTLELGDSALYLCASSWDRGSGNTIYFGEGSWLTVV.